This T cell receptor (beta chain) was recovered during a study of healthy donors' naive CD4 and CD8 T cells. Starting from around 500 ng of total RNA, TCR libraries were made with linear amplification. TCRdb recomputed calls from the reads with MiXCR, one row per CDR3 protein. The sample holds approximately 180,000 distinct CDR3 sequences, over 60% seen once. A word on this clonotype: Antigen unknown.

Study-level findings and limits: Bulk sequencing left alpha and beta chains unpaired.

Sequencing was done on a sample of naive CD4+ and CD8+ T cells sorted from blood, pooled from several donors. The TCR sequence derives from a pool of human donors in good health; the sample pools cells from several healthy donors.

CDR3 coding DNA: TGTGCCACCACCGGTCTGGATAGCAATCAGCCCCAGCATTTT. This translates into CATTGLDSNQPQHF. V gene TRBV19 combines with J gene TRBJ1-5; no firm D call. V lost 10 bases to trimming and J lost 0 bases, with 13 bases between them. The CDR3 loop spans 14 amino acids. From germline, CDR1 is LNHDA and CDR2 SQIVND (reference sequence). Variable domain in full (rest from reference TRBV19 and TRBJ1-5): DGGITQSPKYLFRKEGQNVTLSCEQNLNHDAMYWYRQDPGQGLRLIYYSQIVNDFQKGDIAEGYSVSREKKESFPLTVTSAQKNPTAFYLCATTGLDSNQPQHFGDGTRLSIL.